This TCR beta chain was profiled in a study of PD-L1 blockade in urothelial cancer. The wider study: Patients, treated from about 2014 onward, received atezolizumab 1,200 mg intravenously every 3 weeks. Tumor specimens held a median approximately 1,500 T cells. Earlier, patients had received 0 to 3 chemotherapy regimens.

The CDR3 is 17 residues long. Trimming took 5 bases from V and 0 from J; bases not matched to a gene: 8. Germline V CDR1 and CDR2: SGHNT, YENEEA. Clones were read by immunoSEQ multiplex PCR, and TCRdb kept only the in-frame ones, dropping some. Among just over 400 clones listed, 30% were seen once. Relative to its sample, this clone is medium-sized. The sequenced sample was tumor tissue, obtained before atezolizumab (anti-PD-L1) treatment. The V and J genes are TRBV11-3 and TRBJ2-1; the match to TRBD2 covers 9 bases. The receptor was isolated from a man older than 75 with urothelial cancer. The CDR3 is CASSQWTSASSYNEQFF. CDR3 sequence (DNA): TGTGCCAGCAGCCAATGGACTAGCGCGAGCTCCTACAATGAGCAGTTCTTC.